These 15 T cell receptor beta chains were all obtained from the same sample, sequenced in a study of shared clonotypes between healthy human individuals (dated by TCRdb to 2018 to 2020). CD8 naive samples consisted of CD45RO-negative cells that were positively selected for CCR7, yielding a CD45RA+CCR7+ population without TemRA cells. The library was generated by the immunoSEQ multiplex PCR assay. This immuneACCESS table, as held by TCRdb, lists in-frame sequences with V and J called but not all clones. Of the missing ones, under half trace to an unresolved V gene in checked studies; the others have no known cause. In all, the sample holds about 2.1 million clones, and 93% of those were seen once. The top ten clonotypes cover 1.5% to 2% of the sample. Sequencing was carried out using naive CD8+ T cells from PBMCs. The cell subset or site label, read with the paper, signifies: CD45RA+CCR7+. These receptors came from a man between 18 and 35 years old in good health. Some clones in this sample may be carry-over from other donors' samples.

V is TRBV27 and J is TRBJ2-1; TRBD2 agrees at 8 bases. Germline V lookup: CDR1 MNHEY, CDR2 SMNVEV (reference sequence). The CDR3 length is 14 residues. The V and J ends lost 8 bases and 5 bases, in that order; junction bases with no gene match: 8. The CDR3 nucleotides are TGTGCCAGCTTTAAGCGGGAGTTCAACAATGAGCAGTTCTTC. Its translation is CASFKREFNNEQFF.

The CDR3, as DNA: TGCGCCAGCAGCTTGTACGGGGTTGGGTCGACAGGAACCTACGAGCAGTACTTC. It encodes CASSLYGVGSTGTYEQYF. The chain joins TRBV5-1 to TRBJ2-7; D is perhaps TRBD1 (6 bases). The CDR3 totals 18 residues. Per the germline V gene, CDR1 is SGHRS and CDR2 is YFSETQ. Deletions cut 1 base from V and 2 bases from J, with 22 bases between.

This rearrangement joins TRBV7-9 to TRBJ2-1; TRBD2 agrees at 11 bases. The germline gives CDR1 SEHNR, CDR2 FQNEAQ (reference sequence). With 5 bases clipped from V and 11 bases from J, the junction kept 8 bases outside the gene matches. The CDR3 consists of 14 residues. The CDR3 here is CASSEGTSGGKQFF. The DNA of the CDR3 is TGTGCCAGCAGCGAGGGGACTAGCGGCGGGAAGCAGTTCTTC.

This chain connects TRBV4-3 to TRBJ1-2, with D tentatively TRBD1 (5 bases). In germline, CDR1 is LGHNA, CDR2 YSLEER. This CDR3 comprises 16 residues. The V end was cut by 1 base, the J end by 8 bases, with 20 bases between. The CDR3 loop is CASSQVPNRRLEGYTF. The CDR3 DNA reads as TGCGCCAGCAGCCAAGTCCCCAACAGGCGACTCGAGGGCTACACCTTC.

The chain employs TRBV28 and TRBJ2-7; TRBD1 matches at 8 bases. After removal of 6 bases from V and 3 bases from J, the junction contained 10 bases not matched to a gene. The germline V gene encodes CDR1 MDHEN and CDR2 SYDVKM. The length of the CDR3 is 15 residues. The chain's CDR3 is CASRSWVQGVYEQYF. Here the CDR3 DNA reads TGTGCCAGCAGGTCGTGGGTACAGGGGGTCTACGAGCAGTACTTC.

This sequence joins TRBV27 and TRBJ1-3; 7 bases agree with TRBD1. This CDR3 contains 15 residues. CDR1 is MNHEY and CDR2 is SMNVEV in the germline V gene (reference sequence). V was pared by 5 bases and J by 0 bases, with 4 bases of the junction left unmatched. As DNA, the CDR3 is TGTGCCAGCAGTGAGGGACAGAACTCTGGAAACACCATATATTTT. Its translation: CASSEGQNSGNTIYF.

CDR3 coding DNA: TGTGCCAGCAGTCAAATTTCCTACGAGCAGTACTTC. Translating gives CASSQISYEQYF. The chain links TRBV28 to TRBJ2-7, with D uncertain. The CDR3 totals 12 residues. V was clipped by 5 bases and J by 1 base, with 6 bases between them. Germline CDR1 reads MDHEN; CDR2 reads SYDVKM.

Details on this clone: Different DNA sequences within this sample yield the same CDR3. The CDR3 bases are TGTGCCAGCAGTTTGGGCAAGTCCTACGAGCAGTACTTC. This translates into CASSLGKSYEQYF. The chain combines TRBV27 with TRBJ2-7; no reliable D call. CDR3 length: 13 residues. From germline, CDR1 is MNHEY and CDR2 SMNVEV (reference sequence). Deletions cut 3 bases from V and 1 base from J, with 7 bases between.

The count of this clone is one. Other DNA sequences in the sample encode the same CDR3. The CDR3 spells CASSLGGQTNTEAFF. In DNA form, the CDR3 reads TGTGCCAGCAGCTTGGGGGGACAGACGAACACTGAAGCTTTCTTT. The chain couples TRBV5-6 to TRBJ1-1; 7 bases are shared with TRBD1. The CDR3 runs 15 residues. CDR1 is SGHDT, CDR2 YYEEEE, per germline. V lost 0 bases and J lost 1; bases outside the gene matches: 3.

The rearrangement uses TRBV5-1 and TRBJ1-1; 8 positions agree with TRBD1. This CDR3 contains 16 residues. V was clipped by 3 bases and J by 7 bases; unmatched bases: 14. Looked up from germline, CDR1 is SGHRS and CDR2 is YFSETQ. This CDR3 is CASSSKVTGTGIEAFF. DNA for the CDR3: TGCGCCAGCAGCTCGAAAGTGACCGGGACAGGAATTGAAGCTTTCTTT.

This CDR3 reads CASTNLLENTIYF. The CDR3 DNA sequence: TGTGCCAGCACCAACCTCCTTGAAAACACCATATATTTT. The chain joins TRBV27 to TRBJ1-3; D is ambiguous. This CDR3 has 13 amino acids. Trimming stripped 7 bases from V and 6 bases from J, with 13 bases between. Germline V CDR1 and CDR2: MNHEY, SMNVEV (reference sequence).

The chain employs TRBV27 and TRBJ2-7, with 9 bases identical to TRBD2. The CDR3 runs to 18 residues. Germline CDR1 is MNHEY and CDR2 is SMNVEV (reference sequence). V dropped 5 bases and J dropped 6; count of bases not matched to a gene: 20. The CDR3 here is CASSPNVVASGKIGEQYF. The CDR3 coding sequence is TGTGCCAGCAGTCCGAACGTCGTGGCTAGCGGGAAAATCGGCGAGCAGTACTTC.

V gene TRBV4-3 combines with J gene TRBJ1-3; D not resolved. Germline CDR1 is LGHNA and CDR2 is YSLEER. This CDR3 is 14 amino acids long. Trimming left V 0 bases short and J 2 bases short, with 5 bases between. The CDR3 region is CASSQEVAGNTIYF. The CDR3 bases are TGCGCCAGCAGCCAAGAGGTCGCTGGAAACACCATATATTTT.

In regard to this clone: The CDR3 does not close with the conserved phenylalanine or tryptophan, likely indicating a read error. This chain's CDR3 is CASSSRPGSSYEQYL. In DNA form, the CDR3 reads TGTGCCAGCAGTAGCCGCCCAGGTTCCTCCTACGAGCAGTACCTC. The chain couples TRBV28 to TRBJ2-7; no clear D gene. Germline lookup yields CDR1 MDHEN and CDR2 SYDVKM. The CDR3 spans 15 residues. V lost 5 bases, J lost 0 bases, and 14 bases lay in between.

About this clone itself: Other DNA sequences in the same sample also yield this CDR3. V usage is TRBV4-2 and J usage is TRBJ2-4; 10 nucleotides agree with TRBD2. Germline V gives CDR1 LGHNA, CDR2 YNFKEQ. V gave up 0 bases and J gave up 5 bases; unmatched junction bases: 4. This CDR3 has 16 residues. The CDR3 is CASSQELAGEENIQYF. The CDR3 coding sequence is TGTGCCAGCAGCCAAGAGCTAGCGGGGGAGGAAAACATTCAGTACTTC.